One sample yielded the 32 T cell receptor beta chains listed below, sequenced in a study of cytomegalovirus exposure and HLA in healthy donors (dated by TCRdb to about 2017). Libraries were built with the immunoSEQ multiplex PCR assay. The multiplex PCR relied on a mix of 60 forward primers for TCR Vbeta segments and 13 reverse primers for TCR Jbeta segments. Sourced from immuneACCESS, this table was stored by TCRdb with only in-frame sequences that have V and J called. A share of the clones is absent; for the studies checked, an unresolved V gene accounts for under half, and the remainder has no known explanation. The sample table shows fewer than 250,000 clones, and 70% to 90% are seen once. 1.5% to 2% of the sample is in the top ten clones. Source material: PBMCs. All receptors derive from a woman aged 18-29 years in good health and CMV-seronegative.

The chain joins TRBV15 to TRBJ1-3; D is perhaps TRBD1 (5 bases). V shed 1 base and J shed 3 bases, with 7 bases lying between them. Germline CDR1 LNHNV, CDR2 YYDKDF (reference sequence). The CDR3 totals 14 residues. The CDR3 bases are TGTGCCACCAGCAGAGCAAGGGGTGGAAACACCATATATTTT. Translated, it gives CATSRARGGNTIYF.

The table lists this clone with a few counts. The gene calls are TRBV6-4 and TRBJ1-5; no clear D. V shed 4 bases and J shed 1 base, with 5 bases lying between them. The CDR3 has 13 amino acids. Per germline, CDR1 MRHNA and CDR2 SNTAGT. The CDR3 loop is CASSGESNQPQHF. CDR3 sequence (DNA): TGTGCCAGCAGTGGAGAGAGCAATCAGCCCCAGCATTTT.

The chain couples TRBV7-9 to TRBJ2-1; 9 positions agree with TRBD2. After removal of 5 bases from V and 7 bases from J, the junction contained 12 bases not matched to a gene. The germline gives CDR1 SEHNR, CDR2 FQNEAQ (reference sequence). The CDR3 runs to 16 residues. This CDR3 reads CASSPRFAGGANEQFF. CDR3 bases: TGTGCCAGCAGCCCCCGTTTTGCGGGAGGGGCTAATGAGCAGTTCTTC.

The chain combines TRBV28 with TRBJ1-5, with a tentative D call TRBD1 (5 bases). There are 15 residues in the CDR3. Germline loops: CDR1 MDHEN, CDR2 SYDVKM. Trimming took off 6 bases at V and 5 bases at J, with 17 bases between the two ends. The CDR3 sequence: CASRPWTSDYQPQHF. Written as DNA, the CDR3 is TGTGCCAGCAGACCGTGGACATCGGATTATCAGCCCCAGCATTTT.

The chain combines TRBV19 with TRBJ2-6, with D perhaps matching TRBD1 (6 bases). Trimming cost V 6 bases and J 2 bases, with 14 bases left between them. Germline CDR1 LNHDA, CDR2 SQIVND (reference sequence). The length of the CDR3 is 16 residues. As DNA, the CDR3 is TGTGCCAGTAGGCCCAAGCGGACAGCTGGGGCCAACGTCCTGACTTTC. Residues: CASRPKRTAGANVLTF.

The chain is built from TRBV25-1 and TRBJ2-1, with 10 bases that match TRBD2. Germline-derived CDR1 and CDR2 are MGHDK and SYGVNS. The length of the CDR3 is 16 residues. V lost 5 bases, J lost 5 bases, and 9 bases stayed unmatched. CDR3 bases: TGTGCCAGCAGTTCCCTAGCGGGAGCCCCCGACAATGAGCAGTTCTTC. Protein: CASSSLAGAPDNEQFF. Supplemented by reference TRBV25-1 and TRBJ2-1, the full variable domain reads EADIYQTPRYLVIGTGKKITLECSQTMGHDKMYWYQQDPGMELHLIHYSYGVNSTEKGDLSSESTVSRIRTEHFPLTLESARPSHTSQYLCASSSLAGAPDNEQFFGPGTRLTVL.

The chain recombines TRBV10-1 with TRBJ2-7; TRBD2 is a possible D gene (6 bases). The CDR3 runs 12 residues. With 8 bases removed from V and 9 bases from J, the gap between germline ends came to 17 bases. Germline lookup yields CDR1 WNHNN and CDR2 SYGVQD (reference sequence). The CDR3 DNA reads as TGCGCCAGCGTTCCGGGGAGGTGCGTGCAGTACTTC. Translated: CASVPGRCVQYF.

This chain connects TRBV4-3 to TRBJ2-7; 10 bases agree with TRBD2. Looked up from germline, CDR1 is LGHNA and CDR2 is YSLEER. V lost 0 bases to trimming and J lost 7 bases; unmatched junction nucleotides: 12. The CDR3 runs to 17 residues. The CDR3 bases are TGCGCCAGCAGCCAAGAAATCGACGGACTAGCGGCTGGTGAGCAGTACTTC. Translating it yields CASSQEIDGLAAGEQYF.

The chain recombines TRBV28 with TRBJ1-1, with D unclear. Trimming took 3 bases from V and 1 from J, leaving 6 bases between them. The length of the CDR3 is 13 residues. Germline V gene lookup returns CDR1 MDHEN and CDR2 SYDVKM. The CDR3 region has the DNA TGTGCCAGCAGTTTTTGGGCGAACACTGAAGCTTTCTTT. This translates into CASSFWANTEAFF. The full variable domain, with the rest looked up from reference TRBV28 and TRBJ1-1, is DVKVTQSSRYLVKRTGEKVFLECVQDMDHENMFWYRQDPGLGLRLIYFSYDVKMKEKGDIPEGYSVSREKKERFSLILESASTNQTSMYLCASSFWANTEAFFGQGTRLTVV.

In DNA, the CDR3 is TGTGCCTGGAGACGCCAGGCGAACACTGAAGCTTTCTTT. It is translated as CAWRRQANTEAFF. The rearrangement uses TRBV30 and TRBJ1-1; unclear D gene. The CDR3 loop spans 13 amino acids. Trimming cost V 3 bases and J 1 base, with 9 bases left between them. Germline V gives CDR1 GTSNPN, CDR2 SVGIG (reference sequence). Drawing the rest from reference TRBV30 and TRBJ1-1, the complete variable domain is SQTIHQWPATLVQPVGSPLSLECTVEGTSNPNLYWYRQAAGRGLQLLFYSVGIGQISSEVPQNLSASRPQDRQFILSSKKLLLSDSGFYLCAWRRQANTEAFFGQGTRLTVV.

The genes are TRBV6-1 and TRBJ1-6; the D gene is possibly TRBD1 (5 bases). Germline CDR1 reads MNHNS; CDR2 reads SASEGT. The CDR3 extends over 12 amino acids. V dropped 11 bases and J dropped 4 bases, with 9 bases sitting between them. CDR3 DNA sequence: TGTGCCGCCAGACAGTATAATTCACCCCTCCACTTT. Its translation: CAARQYNSPLHF.

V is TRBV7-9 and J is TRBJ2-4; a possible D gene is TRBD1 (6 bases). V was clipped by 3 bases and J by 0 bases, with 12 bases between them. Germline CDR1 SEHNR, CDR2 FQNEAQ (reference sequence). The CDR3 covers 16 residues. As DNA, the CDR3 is TGTGCCAGCAGCTTGGGGGCACAGCTAGCCAAAAACATTCAGTACTTC. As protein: CASSLGAQLAKNIQYF.

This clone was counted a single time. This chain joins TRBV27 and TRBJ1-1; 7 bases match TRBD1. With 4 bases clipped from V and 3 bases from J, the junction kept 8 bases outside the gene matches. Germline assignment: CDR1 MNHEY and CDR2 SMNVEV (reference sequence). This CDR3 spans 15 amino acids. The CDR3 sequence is CASSSQTGTDTEAFF. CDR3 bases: TGTGCCAGCAGTTCCCAGACAGGGACGGACACTGAAGCTTTCTTT.

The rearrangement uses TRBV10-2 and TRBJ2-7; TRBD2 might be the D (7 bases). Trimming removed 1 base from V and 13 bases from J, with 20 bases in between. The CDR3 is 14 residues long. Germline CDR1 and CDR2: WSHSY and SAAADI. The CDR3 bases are TGCGCCAGCAGTGAGTACCCGGAGGGAGGGGACACCTACTTC. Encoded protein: CASSEYPEGGDTYF.

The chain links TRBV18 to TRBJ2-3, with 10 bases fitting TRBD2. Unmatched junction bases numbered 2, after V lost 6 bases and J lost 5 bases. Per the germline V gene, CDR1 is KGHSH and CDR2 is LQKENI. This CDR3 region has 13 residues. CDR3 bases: TGTGCCAGCTCCCGGACTAGCGGAGATACGCAGTATTTT. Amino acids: CASSRTSGDTQYF.

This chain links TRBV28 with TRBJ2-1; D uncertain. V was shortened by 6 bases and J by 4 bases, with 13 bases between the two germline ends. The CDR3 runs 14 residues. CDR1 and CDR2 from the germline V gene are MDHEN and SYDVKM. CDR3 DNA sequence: TGTGCCAGCAGCCTCCTAGGCCGATACAATGAGCAGTTCTTC. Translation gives CASSLLGRYNEQFF.

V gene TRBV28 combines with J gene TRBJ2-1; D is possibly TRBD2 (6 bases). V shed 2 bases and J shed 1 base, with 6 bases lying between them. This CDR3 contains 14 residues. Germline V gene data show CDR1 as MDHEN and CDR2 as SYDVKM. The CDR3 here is CASSLSGSYNEQFF. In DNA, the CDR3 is TGTGCCAGCAGTTTAAGCGGGTCCTACAATGAGCAGTTCTTC.

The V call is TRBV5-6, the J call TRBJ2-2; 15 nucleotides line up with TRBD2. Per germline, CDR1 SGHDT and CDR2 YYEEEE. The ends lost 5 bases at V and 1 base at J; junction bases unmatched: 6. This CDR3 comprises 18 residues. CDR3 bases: TGTGCCAGCAGGGGACTAGCGGGGGGCCTTCGGAACACCGGGGAGCTGTTTTTT. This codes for CASRGLAGGLRNTGELFF.

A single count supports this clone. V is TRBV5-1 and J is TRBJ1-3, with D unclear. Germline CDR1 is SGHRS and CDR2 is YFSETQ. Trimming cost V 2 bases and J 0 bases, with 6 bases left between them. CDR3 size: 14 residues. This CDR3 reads CASSFGSSGNTIYF. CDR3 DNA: TGCGCCAGCAGCTTCGGGTCCTCTGGAAACACCATATATTTT.

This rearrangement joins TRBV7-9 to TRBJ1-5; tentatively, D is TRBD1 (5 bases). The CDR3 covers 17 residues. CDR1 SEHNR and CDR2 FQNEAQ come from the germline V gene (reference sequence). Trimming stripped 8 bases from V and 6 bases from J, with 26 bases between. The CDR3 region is CASSPTRTHIAGQPQHF. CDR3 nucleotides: TGTGCCAGCTCCCCCACGCGGACACACATAGCAGGTCAGCCCCAGCATTTT.

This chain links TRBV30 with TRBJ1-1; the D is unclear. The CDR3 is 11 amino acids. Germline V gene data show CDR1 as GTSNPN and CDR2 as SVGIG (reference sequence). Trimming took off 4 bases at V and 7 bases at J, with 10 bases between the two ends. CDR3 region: CAWTRGGEAFF. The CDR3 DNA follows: TGTGCCTGGACCCGGGGAGGTGAAGCTTTCTTT.

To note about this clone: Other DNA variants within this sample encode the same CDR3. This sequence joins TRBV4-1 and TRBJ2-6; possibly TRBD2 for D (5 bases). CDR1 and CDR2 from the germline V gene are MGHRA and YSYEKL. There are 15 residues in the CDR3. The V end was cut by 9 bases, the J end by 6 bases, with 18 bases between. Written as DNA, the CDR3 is TGCGCCAGTAGTCGCATGGCGGGTCTGGCCAACGTCCTGACTTTC. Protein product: CASSRMAGLANVLTF.

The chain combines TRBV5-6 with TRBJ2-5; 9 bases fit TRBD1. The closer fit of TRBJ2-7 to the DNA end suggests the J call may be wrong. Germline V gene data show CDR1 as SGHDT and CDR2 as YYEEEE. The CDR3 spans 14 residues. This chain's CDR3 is CASSPGTGYREQYF. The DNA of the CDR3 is TGTGCCAGCAGCCCCGGGACAGGGTATCGCGAGCAGTACTTC.

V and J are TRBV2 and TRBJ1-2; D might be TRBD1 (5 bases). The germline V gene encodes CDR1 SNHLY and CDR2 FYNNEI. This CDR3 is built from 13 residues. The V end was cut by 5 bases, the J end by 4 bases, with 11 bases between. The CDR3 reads CASSPDTSYGYTF. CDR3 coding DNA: TGTGCCAGCAGTCCGGACACCTCCTATGGCTACACCTTC.

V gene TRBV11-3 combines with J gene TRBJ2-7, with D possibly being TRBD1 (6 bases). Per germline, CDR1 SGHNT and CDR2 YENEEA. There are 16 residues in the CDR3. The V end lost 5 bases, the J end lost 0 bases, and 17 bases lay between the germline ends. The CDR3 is CASSPPGDQASYEQYF. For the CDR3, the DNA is TGTGCCAGCAGCCCACCAGGGGATCAGGCCTCCTACGAGCAGTACTTC.

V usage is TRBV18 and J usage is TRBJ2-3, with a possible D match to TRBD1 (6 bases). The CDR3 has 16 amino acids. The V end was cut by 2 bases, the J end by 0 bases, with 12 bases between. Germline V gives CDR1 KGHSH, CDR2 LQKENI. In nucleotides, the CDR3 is TGTGCCAGCTCACCAACCGGGACATCTAGCACAGATACGCAGTATTTT. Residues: CASSPTGTSSTDTQYF.

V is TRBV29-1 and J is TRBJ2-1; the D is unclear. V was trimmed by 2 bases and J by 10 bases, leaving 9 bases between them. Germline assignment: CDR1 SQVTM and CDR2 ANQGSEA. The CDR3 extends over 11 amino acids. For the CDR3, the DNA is TGCAGCGTTGAACTATTCATCGAGCAGTTCTTC. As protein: CSVELFIEQFF.

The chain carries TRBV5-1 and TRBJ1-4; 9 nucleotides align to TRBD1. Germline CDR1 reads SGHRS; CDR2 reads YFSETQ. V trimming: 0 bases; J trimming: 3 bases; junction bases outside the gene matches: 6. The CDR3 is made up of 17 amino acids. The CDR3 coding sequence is TGCGCCAGCAGCTTGGTGGGACAGGGAAATCCTAATGAAAAACTGTTTTTT. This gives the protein CASSLVGQGNPNEKLFF.

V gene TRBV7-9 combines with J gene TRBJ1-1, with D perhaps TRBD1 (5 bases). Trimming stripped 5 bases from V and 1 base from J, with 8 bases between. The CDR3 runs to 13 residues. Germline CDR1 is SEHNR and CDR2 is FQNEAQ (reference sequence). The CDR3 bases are TGTGCCAGCAGCGCGCAGGGGAACACTGAAGCTTTCTTT. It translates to CASSAQGNTEAFF. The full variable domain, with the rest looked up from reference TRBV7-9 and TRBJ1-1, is DTGVSQNPRHKITKRGQNVTFRCDPISEHNRLYWYRQTLGQGPEFLTYFQNEAQLEKSRLLSDRFSAERPKGSFSTLEIQRTEQGDSAMYLCASSAQGNTEAFFGQGTRLTVV.

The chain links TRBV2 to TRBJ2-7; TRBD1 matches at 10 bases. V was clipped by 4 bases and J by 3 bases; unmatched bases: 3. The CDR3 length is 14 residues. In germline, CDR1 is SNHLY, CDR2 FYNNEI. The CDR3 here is CASSGGQGFYEQYF. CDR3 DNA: TGTGCCAGCAGTGGGGGACAGGGGTTCTACGAGCAGTACTTC.

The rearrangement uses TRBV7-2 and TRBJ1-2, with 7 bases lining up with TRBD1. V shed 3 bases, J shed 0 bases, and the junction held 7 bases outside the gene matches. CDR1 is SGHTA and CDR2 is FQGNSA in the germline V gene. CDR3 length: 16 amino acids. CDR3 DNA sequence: TGTGCCAGCAGCTTCCCCCCTGGACAGGCTAACTATGGCTACACCTTC. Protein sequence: CASSFPPGQANYGYTF.

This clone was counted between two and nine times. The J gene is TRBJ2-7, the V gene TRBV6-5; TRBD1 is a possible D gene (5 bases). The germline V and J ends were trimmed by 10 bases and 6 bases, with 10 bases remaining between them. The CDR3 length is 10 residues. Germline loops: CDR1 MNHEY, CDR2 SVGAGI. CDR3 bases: TGTGCCACCCGAAGGGGCGAGCAGTACTTC. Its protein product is CATRRGEQYF.